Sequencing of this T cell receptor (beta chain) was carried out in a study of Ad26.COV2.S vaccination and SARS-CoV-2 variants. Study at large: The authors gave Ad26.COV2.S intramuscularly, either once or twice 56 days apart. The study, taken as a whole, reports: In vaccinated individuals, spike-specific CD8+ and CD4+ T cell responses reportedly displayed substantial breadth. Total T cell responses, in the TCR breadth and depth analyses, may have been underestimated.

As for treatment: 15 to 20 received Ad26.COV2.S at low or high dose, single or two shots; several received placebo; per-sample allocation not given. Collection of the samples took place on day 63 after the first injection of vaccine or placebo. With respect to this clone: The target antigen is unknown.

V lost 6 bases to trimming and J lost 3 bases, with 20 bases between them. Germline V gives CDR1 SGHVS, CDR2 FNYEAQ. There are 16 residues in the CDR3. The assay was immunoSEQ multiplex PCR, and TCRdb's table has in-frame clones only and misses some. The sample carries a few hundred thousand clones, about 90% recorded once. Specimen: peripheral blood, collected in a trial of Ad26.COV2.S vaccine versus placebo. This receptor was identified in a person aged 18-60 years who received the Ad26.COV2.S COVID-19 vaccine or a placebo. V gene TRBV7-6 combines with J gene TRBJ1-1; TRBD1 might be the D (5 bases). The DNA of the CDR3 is TGTGCCAGCAGTTTGGGACCCACGGCGTTTCACACTGAAGCTTTCTTT. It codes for CASSLGPTAFHTEAFF.